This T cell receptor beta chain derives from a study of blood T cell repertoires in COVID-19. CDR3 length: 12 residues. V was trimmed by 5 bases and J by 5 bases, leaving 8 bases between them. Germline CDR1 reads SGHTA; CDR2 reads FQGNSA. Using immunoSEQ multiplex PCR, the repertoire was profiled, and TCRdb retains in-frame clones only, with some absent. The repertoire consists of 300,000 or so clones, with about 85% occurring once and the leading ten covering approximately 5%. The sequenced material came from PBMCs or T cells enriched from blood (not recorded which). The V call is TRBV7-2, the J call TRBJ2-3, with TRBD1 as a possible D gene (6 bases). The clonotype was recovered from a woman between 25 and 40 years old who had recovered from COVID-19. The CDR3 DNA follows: TGTGCCAGCAGCGAACAGGGAGATACGCAGTATTTT. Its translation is CASSEQGDTQYF.